This entry features one TCR beta chain sequence. Its specificity is unknown. Produced via immunoSEQ multiplex PCR; TCRdb's table is partial and in-frame only. The table lists 150,000 to 200,000 clones, 93% of them singletons. The source of the sample is a study of T cell responses to AZD1222 COVID-19 vaccine. The CDR3 runs 18 residues. The ends lost 3 bases at V and 0 bases at J; junction bases unmatched: 7. CDR1 is KGHSH, CDR2 LQKENI, per germline. Notes on the study in general: Variant regions that are unmutated are reportedly the target of nearly half of spike-specific TCRs. Elevations in Spike-specific TCR breadth and depth followed administration of two AZD1222 doses. Across spike, vaccine-associated CD4 TCRs were found, dominant at 160-218 and 743-854.

Sequenced material: peripheral blood, taken on day 0 of AZD1222 vaccination. This clonotype was sampled from an adult in good health. The V gene is TRBV18, the J gene TRBJ1-4, with 10 bases matching TRBD1. The CDR3 bases are TGTGCCAGCTCACCGAAGGGACAGGGGACCACAACTAATGAAAAACTGTTTTTT. This codes for CASSPKGQGTTTNEKLFF.